Listed below are T cell receptor beta chains from one sample, sequenced in a study of blood T cell repertoires in COVID-19. Repertoires were generated with immunoSEQ multiplex PCR, while TCRdb's copy carries only in-frame clones and drops some. The data contain approximately 130,000 clones, about 88% of them singletons. The sequenced material came from peripheral blood. The receptors stem from a human donor in a cohort sampled during active COVID-19. CDR3s include the opening cysteine and the closing phenylalanine or tryptophan. A D gene is named only where the DNA matches it firmly. Rows may omit the clone size; those that give it use once, few, many or a size class.

D: TRBD1
J: TRBJ1-2
size: -
V: TRBV15
DNA: TGTGCCACCAGCAGAGATGACCCCCGGACAGGCGCCCCCTACACCTTC
CDR3: CATSRDDPRTGAPYTF

D: -
J: TRBJ2-7
size: -
V: TRBV7-2
DNA: TGTGCCAGCAGCGGCTCAGGGGCGCCCTACGAGCAGTACTTC
CDR3: CASSGSGAPYEQYF

D: -
J: TRBJ1-1
size: -
V: TRBV6-5
DNA: TGTGCCAGCAGTTACTCTACCACAGGGTGGCTCACTGAAGCTTTCTTT
CDR3: CASSYSTTGWLTEAFF

D: -
J: TRBJ2-6
size: -
V: TRBV6-5
DNA: TGTGCCAGCAGGACGGTAGCCTCTGGGGCCAACGTCCTGACTTTC
CDR3: CASRTVASGANVLTF

D: -
J: TRBJ2-3
size: -
V: TRBV7-9
DNA: TGTGCCAGCAGCTCCACCCGACTAGGTGTCACTGATACGCAGTATTTT
CDR3: CASSSTRLGVTDTQYF

D: -
J: TRBJ2-3
size: -
V: TRBV5-5
DNA: TGTGCCAGCAGCTACGCGGGGCTAGCAACAGATACGCAGTATTTT
CDR3: CASSYAGLATDTQYF

D: TRBD1
J: TRBJ2-3
size: -
V: TRBV6-1
DNA: TGTGCCAGCAGTGAACTACGTCAGGACAGGGGGCGCGCATATACGCAGTATTTT
CDR3: CASSELRQDRGRAYTQYF

D: TRBD2
J: TRBJ2-7
size: -
V: TRBV27
DNA: TGTGCCAGCAGTTTATATGGCGGGGGGGCCGGAGAGCAGTACTTC
CDR3: CASSLYGGGAGEQYF

D: TRBD1
J: TRBJ2-7
size: -
V: TRBV5-1
DNA: TGCGCCAGCAGCGTACTGACAGGGACCTACGAGCAGTACTTC
CDR3: CASSVLTGTYEQYF

D: -
J: TRBJ2-5
size: -
V: TRBV6-1
DNA: TGTGCCAGCAGTGAACGAGGCAGGGGGGTCCAAGAGACCCAGTACTTC
CDR3: CASSERGRGVQETQYF

D: TRBD1
J: TRBJ2-5
size: -
V: TRBV7-9
DNA: TGTGCCAGCAGCTCCGGACAGGCGCCTGGGACCCAGTACTTC
CDR3: CASSSGQAPGTQYF

D: TRBD2
J: TRBJ2-7
size: -
V: TRBV6-2/TRBV6-3
DNA: TGTGCCAGCAGTCGTGGGGGGGGCTACGAGCAGTACTTC
CDR3: CASSRGGGYEQYF

D: -
J: TRBJ1-6
size: -
V: TRBV5-1
DNA: TGCGCCAGCAGCTTGACTCGTGCTTCCGTGAATTCACCCCTCCACTTT
CDR3: CASSLTRASVNSPLHF

D: TRBD2
J: TRBJ2-3
size: -
V: TRBV4-1
DNA: TGCGCCAGCAGCCACGGGGGGGCGGGAGATACGCAGTATTTT
CDR3: CASSHGGAGDTQYF

D: -
J: TRBJ2-5
size: -
V: TRBV4-1
DNA: TGCGCCAGCAGCCAAGGGACTCTCGGCCAAGAGACCCAGTACTTC
CDR3: CASSQGTLGQETQYF

D: -
J: TRBJ2-1
size: -
V: TRBV4-2
DNA: TGTGCCAGCAGCCAAGACTTAGGGGGGGCCGGTGAGCAGTTCTTC
CDR3: CASSQDLGGAGEQFF

D: -
J: TRBJ1-2
size: -
V: TRBV2
DNA: TGTGCCACCACGCGGGGGGGGAACTATGGCTACACCTTC
CDR3: CATTRGGNYGYTF

D: -
J: TRBJ2-7
size: -
V: TRBV7-9
DNA: TGTGCCAGCACCCCCGGGTACGAGCAGTACTTC
CDR3: CASTPGYEQYF

D: TRBD1
J: TRBJ1-5
size: -
V: TRBV6-1
DNA: TGTGCCAGCAGTGAAACGACAGGGATGGGCAATCAGCCCCAGCATTTT
CDR3: CASSETTGMGNQPQHF

D: -
J: TRBJ1-6
size: -
V: TRBV5-6
DNA: TGTGCCAGCAGCAACTTTGGGCAGGGTACGTCACCCCTCCACTTT
CDR3: CASSNFGQGTSPLHF

D: -
J: TRBJ1-3
size: -
V: TRBV6-1
DNA: TGTGCCAGCAGTGAAACTTTGTTTATTATCTCTGGAAACACCATATATTTT
CDR3: CASSETLFIISGNTIYF

D: -
J: TRBJ2-7
size: many
V: TRBV29-1
DNA: TGCAGCGTTGCCGGGAACGAGCAGTACTTC
CDR3: CSVAGNEQYF

D: TRBD1
J: TRBJ2-3
size: -
V: TRBV5-1
DNA: TGCGCCAGCAGCTGGGCCGGGACAGGGGATACAGATACGCAGTATTTT
CDR3: CASSWAGTGDTDTQYF

D: -
J: TRBJ1-4
size: -
V: TRBV5-1
DNA: TGCGCCAGCAGCGCCGGCGGGACGGGGAGTGAAAAACTGTTTTTT
CDR3: CASSAGGTGSEKLFF

D: TRBD2
J: TRBJ2-7
size: few
V: TRBV10-2
DNA: TGCGCCAGCCGGGACGGGAGGCTCTCCGAGCAGTACTTC
CDR3: CASRDGRLSEQYF

D: -
J: TRBJ1-1
size: -
V: TRBV23-1
DNA: TGCGCCAGCAGTCAATCTTGGCAAGTTGTGTACACTGAAGCTTTCTTT
CDR3: CASSQSWQVVYTEAFF

D: -
J: TRBJ2-5
size: -
V: TRBV7-9
DNA: TGTGCCAGCAGCTTATTTGTTCCAGCGCAAGAGACCCAGTACTTC
CDR3: CASSLFVPAQETQYF

D: -
J: TRBJ1-4
size: -
V: TRBV6-5
DNA: TGTGCCAGCAGCTTGGTGCAGAATTATGAAAAACTGTTTTTT
CDR3: CASSLVQNYEKLFF

D: -
J: TRBJ2-3
size: -
V: TRBV2
DNA: TGTGCCACCAAGCGGGCACCGACCCCCGGTACGCAGTATTTT
CDR3: CATKRAPTPGTQYF

D: TRBD1
J: TRBJ1-1
size: -
V: TRBV2
DNA: TGTGCCAGCAGGGACAGGCTAGGGGGCACTGAAGCTTTCTTT
CDR3: CASRDRLGGTEAFF

D: TRBD2
J: TRBJ2-7
size: few
V: TRBV6-2/TRBV6-3
DNA: TGTGCCAGCAGCCCCACTAGCGGGAGGGCCGAGCAGTACTTC
CDR3: CASSPTSGRAEQYF

D: TRBD2
J: TRBJ2-3
size: -
V: TRBV7-2
DNA: TGTGCCAGCAGCTTAGTTAGCGGGGGGGCGACAGATACGCAGTATTTT
CDR3: CASSLVSGGATDTQYF

D: TRBD1
J: TRBJ1-2
size: -
V: TRBV7-9
DNA: TGTGCCAGCATCCGAGGGGAGGACAGGGATCACAACTATGGCTACACCTTC
CDR3: CASIRGEDRDHNYGYTF

D: -
J: TRBJ2-1
size: -
V: TRBV5-4
DNA: TGTGCCAGCAGCTTGGGACAGGCGTACAACAATGAGCAGTTCTTC
CDR3: CASSLGQAYNNEQFF

D: TRBD2
J: TRBJ2-7
size: -
V: TRBV7-2
DNA: TGTGCCAGCAGCTTATTGGGCGGGGGCTACGAGCAGTACTTC
CDR3: CASSLLGGGYEQYF

D: -
J: TRBJ2-2
size: -
V: TRBV11-2
DNA: TGTGCCAGCAGCCTGTCAGGGGCGGGCGGGGAGCTGTTTTTT
CDR3: CASSLSGAGGELFF

D: -
J: TRBJ2-7
size: -
V: TRBV10-3
DNA: TGTGCCATCAGTCTCGGGGGACCGAGCTCCTACGAGCAGTACTTC
CDR3: CAISLGGPSSYEQYF

D: TRBD2
J: TRBJ2-2
size: -
V: TRBV3-1/TRBV3-2
DNA: TGTGCCAGCAGCCAAGGGCTAGCGGGCACCGGGGAGCTGTTTTTT
CDR3: CASSQGLAGTGELFF

D: TRBD2
J: TRBJ2-3
size: -
V: TRBV5-4
DNA: TGTGCCAGCAGCGCGGGACTAGCGGGGATCACAGATACGCAGTATTTT
CDR3: CASSAGLAGITDTQYF

D: TRBD2
J: TRBJ2-3
size: -
V: TRBV29-1
DNA: TGCAGCGTTGAGAGTAGCGGGACGGATACGCAGTATTTT
CDR3: CSVESSGTDTQYF

D: TRBD1
J: TRBJ1-2
size: many
V: TRBV19
DNA: TGTGCCAGTAGCCACCCCCGGACAGGAAACTATGGCTACACCTTC
CDR3: CASSHPRTGNYGYTF

D: TRBD1
J: TRBJ2-7
size: -
V: TRBV6-5
DNA: TGTGCCAGCAGCCCGGGACAGAACGAGCAGTACTTC
CDR3: CASSPGQNEQYF

D: TRBD2
J: TRBJ2-7
size: -
V: TRBV5-5
DNA: TGTGCCAGCAGCTTGGAATCTAGCGGGCACTACGAGCAGTACTTC
CDR3: CASSLESSGHYEQYF

D: TRBD1
J: TRBJ2-1
size: -
V: TRBV4-1
DNA: TGCGCCAGCAGCCAAGATAGATTCCGGGACAGCTACAATGAGCAGTTCTTC
CDR3: CASSQDRFRDSYNEQFF

D: -
J: TRBJ2-7
size: -
V: TRBV11-2
DNA: TGTGCCAGCAGCTCCGGGACTTACTACGAGCAGTACTTC
CDR3: CASSSGTYYEQYF

D: -
J: TRBJ2-1
size: -
V: TRBV6-5
DNA: TGTGCCAGCAGTTACTCGGGCAGGGTTAATGAGCAGTTCTTC
CDR3: CASSYSGRVNEQFF

D: TRBD1
J: TRBJ2-7
size: -
V: TRBV5-1
DNA: TGCGCCAGCAGCCCGAGTACGGGACAGGGAATCTACGAGCAGTACTTC
CDR3: CASSPSTGQGIYEQYF

D: -
J: TRBJ2-5
size: many
V: TRBV7-8
DNA: TGTGCCAGCAGTGGTGGGACAAAGGCGGGGACCCAGTACTTC
CDR3: CASSGGTKAGTQYF